This TCR beta chain was identified in a study of T cell responses to AZD1222 COVID-19 vaccine. Whole-study results and caveats: Spike-spanning, vaccine-associated CD4 TCRs were dominant at 160-218 and 743-854. Two AZD1222 doses significantly raised spike-specific TCR breadth and depth over controls. Donors were largely white British and mainly female; clonal diversity was possibly underestimated.

Concerning this clone itself: What it recognizes is unknown.

Assay used: immunoSEQ multiplex PCR; TCRdb lists only in-frame clones, some missing. Counted here are some 150,000 clones, roughly 85% occurring once; the ten biggest clones make up about 7.9%. The sequence was obtained from an adult who received the MenACWY meningococcal vaccine as a control. Here the sequenced sample was peripheral blood, taken 28 days after the second dose of the MenACWY control vaccine.

Written as DNA, the CDR3 is TGTGCCAGCAGCTTGGCCCTACAGGGGGCGGCAGATACGCAGTATTTT. This sequence encodes CASSLALQGAADTQYF. This chain joins TRBV5-5 and TRBJ2-3, with TRBD1 matching over 9 bases. This CDR3 has 16 amino acids. Germline V lookup: CDR1 SGHKS, CDR2 YYEKEE (reference sequence). The ends lost 0 bases at V and 4 bases at J; junction bases unmatched: 6.